A selection of T cell receptor beta chains follows, all from one sample in a study of shared clonotypes between healthy human individuals. Clones were read by immunoSEQ multiplex PCR, and TCRdb kept only the in-frame ones, dropping some. This sample has 180,000 or so clones, with 80% to 95% found just once. Material for sequencing was naive CD4+ T cells sorted from blood. The source of these receptors is a young woman in good health. The CDR3 runs from the conserved cysteine through the conserved F or W. The D gene is left open where the match is weak. Where a row states a size, it is once, few, many or the class of an expanded clone; other rows omit it.

TRBV28	TRBJ2-7	once	TRBD1	CASSFPPRQGNYEQYF	TGTGCCAGCAGTTTCCCGCCCCGACAGGGTAATTACGAGCAGTACTTC
TRBV7-3	TRBJ2-1	NA	NA	CASSAHEPGNLYNEQFF	TGTGCCAGCAGCGCCCACGAACCGGGGAATCTCTACAATGAGCAGTTCTTC
TRBV19	TRBJ2-7	once	TRBD2	CASFPRPSGGSEQYF	TGTGCCAGTTTTCCCAGACCTAGCGGCGGCAGCGAGCAGTACTTC
TRBV25-1	TRBJ2-7	NA	NA	CASSGWDDSYEQYF	TGTGCCAGCAGTGGATGGGACGACTCCTACGAGCAGTACTTC
TRBV28	TRBJ2-7	NA	NA	CASRYMIRDTYEQYF	TGTGCCAGCAGATACATGATCCGGGACACCTACGAGCAGTACTTC
TRBV10-3	TRBJ2-3	NA	NA	CAISWEGDTQYF	TGTGCCATCAGTTGGGAAGGGGATACGCAGTATTTT
TRBV5-6	TRBJ1-2	NA	NA	CASSLAGYGYTF	TGTGCCAGCAGCTTGGCCGGGTATGGCTACACCTTC
TRBV6-1	TRBJ1-5	NA	TRBD1	CASSEATGWGQPQHF	TGTGCCAGCAGTGAAGCGACAGGGTGGGGTCAGCCCCAGCATTTT
TRBV30	TRBJ2-7	NA	NA	CAWTGKLYEQYF	TGTGCCTGGACAGGGAAGTTGTACGAGCAGTACTTC
TRBV7-6	TRBJ1-5	NA	NA	CASSLGWEQPQHF	TGTGCCAGCAGCTTAGGGTGGGAGCAGCCCCAGCATTTT
TRBV5-1	TRBJ2-7	once	TRBD1	CASSLGDSLHEQYF	TGCGCCAGCAGCTTGGGGGACAGTCTCCACGAGCAGTACTTC
TRBV2	TRBJ2-7	NA	TRBD2	CASRELAAAGEQYF	TGTGCCAGCAGAGAGCTAGCGGCCGCCGGGGAGCAGTACTTC
TRBV30	TRBJ1-6	once	NA	CAWNPGWPSSPLHF	TGTGCCTGGAATCCAGGGTGGCCGTCATCACCCCTCCACTTT
TRBV5-4	TRBJ1-2	NA	TRBD1	CASSRGLANYGYTF	TGTGCCAGCAGCAGGGGGCTAGCTAACTATGGCTACACCTTC